The clone carrying this T cell receptor beta chain appeared a few times. Its antigen is not identified. The record originates from a study of cytomegalovirus exposure and HLA in healthy donors. PCR involved 60 Vbeta and 13 Jbeta primers. The assay was immunoSEQ multiplex PCR, and TCRdb's table has in-frame clones only and misses some. The profile shows roughly 190,000 clones, around 88% of them singletons. General study findings and limits: Cytomegalovirus status was reportedly diagnosed by the classifier with high sensitivity and specificity.

The CDR3 contains 11 residues. Looked up from germline, CDR1 is SGHRS and CDR2 is YFSETQ. With 5 bases removed from V and 6 bases from J, the gap between germline ends came to 6 bases. The sequenced sample was PBMCs. The TCR was taken from a man aged 40-50 years in good health and CMV-seropositive. The rearrangement links TRBV5-1 to TRBJ2-1; D unresolved. Here the CDR3 reads CASRMSNEQFF. In DNA form, the CDR3 reads TGCGCCAGCAGAATGAGCAATGAGCAGTTCTTC.